The source of this T cell receptor (beta chain) is a study of CD8 T cells in ankylosing spondylitis. Making use of molecular barcodes, quantitative 5'-RACE generated TCR beta libraries. TCRdb independently ran MiXCR on the 5' RACE reads; one entry per CDR3 protein. The data hold under 400,000 distinct CDR3 sequences, with about 9.9% observed a single time. This clonotype occurred many times. Its antigen is not identified. Findings of the study overall: Reportedly, significant enrichment of disease-linked clones occurred in matched ankylosing spondylitis synovial fluid. What appeared characteristic of ankylosing spondylitis blood was a TCR beta motif of under 10 highly homologous variants.

Sequenced: blood, either unsorted or a sorted T cell fraction (not recorded which). The receptor was derived from a female donor with ankylosing spondylitis or in good health (not recorded which).

The CDR3 bases are TGTGCCACCAGTGATTCCACGGCCCTAAAGGGGCAGTTCTTC. As protein: CATSDSTALKGQFF. V and J are TRBV24-1 and TRBJ2-1; D gene uncertain. Germline V gene data show CDR1 as KGHDR and CDR2 as SFDVKD. The ends were cut back, 2 bases at V and 12 bases at J, with 16 bases in the middle. The CDR3 has 14 amino acids.